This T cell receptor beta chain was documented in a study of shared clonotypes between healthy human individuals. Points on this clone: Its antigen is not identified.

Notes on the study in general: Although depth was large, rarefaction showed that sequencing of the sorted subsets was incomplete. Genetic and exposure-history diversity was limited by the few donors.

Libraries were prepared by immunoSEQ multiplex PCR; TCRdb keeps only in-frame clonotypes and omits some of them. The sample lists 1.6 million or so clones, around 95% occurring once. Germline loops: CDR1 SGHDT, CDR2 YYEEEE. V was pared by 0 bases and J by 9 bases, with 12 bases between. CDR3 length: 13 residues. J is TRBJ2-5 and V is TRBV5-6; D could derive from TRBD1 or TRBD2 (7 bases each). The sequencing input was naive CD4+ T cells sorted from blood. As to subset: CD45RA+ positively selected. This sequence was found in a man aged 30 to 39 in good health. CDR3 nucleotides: TGTGCCAGCAGCTTGGGGCAGGGGGGGCCCCAGTACTTC. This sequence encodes CASSLGQGGPQYF.